This T cell receptor beta chain was identified during a study of T cells in Graves' hyperthyroidism and ophthalmopathy. Study-level information: Specimen type is peripheral blood, collected at initial diagnosis prior to any treatment.

RNA transcripts were the template for amplifying TCR beta CDR3 regions. First-round RT-PCR of the TCR CDR3 relied on the HTBI primer set. TCRdb called the multiplex PCR reads again in MiXCR, with one record for every CDR3 protein. Among 400,000 to 600,000 distinct CDR3 sequences listed, 20% were seen once. The study based diagnoses on clinical symptoms, serum thyroxine and TRAb, thyroid ultrasound and orbital computed tomography. Worth noting for this clonotype: Its antigen is still unknown.

Trimming took 5 bases from V and 8 from J, leaving 9 bases between them. The CDR3 consists of 11 residues. Findings and limits, study-wide: The model made its ophthalmopathy prediction, and onset followed a median roughly six months later. The blood repertoire included most of the expanded thyroid clonotypes above 0.001.

The material sequenced was blood. The rearrangement uses TRBV12-3 or TRBV12-4 and TRBJ1-2; D unresolved. The receptor was derived from a young man with Graves' hyperthyroidism. Written as DNA, the CDR3 is TGTGCCAGCAGTATGGAGTCGGGCTACACCTTC. Translation gives CASSMESGYTF.